The present entry profiles one TCR beta chain with its context. Its cognate antigen has yet to be identified. It has no much larger one-base neighbor in the sample; base qualities were not kept. The sample originates from a study of vaccination and CD4 T cells after COVID-19 (dated by TCRdb to between 2021 and 2023). About the full investigation: SARS-CoV-2 positivity had been established in the convalescent patients by nasal swab PCR, and mild disease was recorded in eight to ten of these patients and severe disease in one. Six males and four females were included in the convalescent cohort, with two Hispanic individuals, seven Caucasians, two Asians and one multiracial person represented. Each participant got two doses of either the Pfizer-BioNTech BNT162b2 vaccine (n=8) or the Moderna mRNA-1273 vaccine (n=2). Post-COVID blood samples from convalescent patients were collected a median of about 100 days after diagnosis, with a range of about 35 to 161 days. Post-vaccine blood samples were collected a median of approximately 68 days after the second vaccine dose, ranging from about 12 to 241 days. Overlapping spike peptide pools from SARS-CoV-2 and from the common cold coronaviruses HCoV-NL63, HCoV-OC43 and HCoV-229E were used as culture stimuli. Control cultures received a CEFX viral epitope pool as the positive control, an HIV-1 Nef peptide pool as the negative control, or no peptide. The spike-specific CD4+ TCR repertoire was compared before and after mRNA vaccination in around ten COVID-19 convalescent patients and a handful of infection-naive healthy vaccine recipients.

Taken with the paper, the label for treatment or condition translates to: approximately nine-day PBMC culture with coronavirus spike peptide pools or control peptides (ViraFEST assay). The study used the ViraFEST assay, which expanded antigen-specific T cells with peptide pools and then identified expanded clonotypes by TCR sequencing. The positive SARS-CoV-2 PCR tests of the convalescent patients were dated from March to December 2020, before the Alpha, Beta and Delta variants emerged in the United States. Each well held around 2.1 million PBMCs cultured with 10 ug/ml peptide pools in IMDM containing about 5% human AB serum and around 10 IU/ml IL-2. On days 3 and 7, half of the culture medium was replaced with fresh IL-2-containing medium. Once the cells had been in culture for over 9 days, the EasySep CD4+ T cell isolation kit was used to isolate CD4+ T cells by negative selection. Ficoll-Paque Plus gradient centrifugation was used to isolate PBMCs from whole blood, and the isolated PBMCs were then either used fresh or cryopreserved at -140C. In general, triplicate wells were set up for every culture condition.

The cysteine opens and the phenylalanine closes a CDR3 of 16 amino acids. The retained sequence is limited to the CDR3, 48 bases, with the frame set at the first base. V has 2 bases trimmed and J has 9 bases trimmed; junction bases matching no gene number 17. Based on the germline V gene (reference sequence), the CDR1 and CDR2 sequences are DFQATT and SNEGSKA. The paper as a whole reports these results and caveats: The number of convalescent patients in the study was relatively small, and the study did not examine early timepoints following natural infection. In convalescent patients, a median around 90% of post-vaccine SARS-CoV-2-reactive clones were detected only after vaccination, suggesting vaccine-specific priming. In convalescent patients, nearly all vaccine-specific clones (304 of 307) were found to be mono-reactive for SARS-CoV-2 spike rather than cross-reactive with common cold coronaviruses. Although the median number of SARS-CoV-2-reactive clonotypes went up from some 23 after infection to 35 to 40 after vaccination, the increase was not significant.

Libraries were built with PCR. DNA from cultured CD4+ T cells was subjected to TCR sequencing with the Oncomine TCR Beta short-read assay at the Johns Hopkins FTIC core. The QIAamp micro DNA kit was used to extract genomic DNA from the cultured CD4+ T cells. Oncomine TCR Beta libraries from cultured CD4+ T cells were pooled using unique dual indexes and sequenced on an Illumina iSeq 100. The original pipeline was this. Non-productive sequences were removed, and CDR3s not starting with C, not ending with F or W, or shorter than 7 amino acids were discarded. Antigen-specific clonotypes were identified using the MANAFEST web application through comparison of peptide-stimulated wells with reference and other culture wells. To be called positive, a clone needed an FDR below 0.05, an odds ratio above 5, and a productive frequency above 0.1% in at least two of three replicate wells. Cross-reactive clonotypes were defined as significantly expanded in both SARS-CoV-2 spike wells and at least one common cold coronavirus spike condition. Similarity between CDR3 sequences was evaluated in R version 3.6.1 using Levenshtein distances (stringdist) and unrooted phylogenetic trees (ape). TCRdb reanalyzed the raw reads on its own, using fastp at Q25 for trimming and MiXCR for clone calling, and kept in-frame beta chains. Rows are combined by CDR3 protein, so each entry shows the most common genes and DNA. TCRdb assigned the V and J calls; the authors' analysis was not used. This sample lists 15,000 to 20,000 distinct CDR3 sequences; around 48% were detected once. Roughly 4% of the sample is held by the ten biggest clonotypes.

Sequencing used CD4+ T cells from blood, cultured in vitro. In this chain, TRBV20-1 is recombined with TRBJ2-3; 7 nucleotides in the junction match TRBD1. The sequence came from a human donor who had recovered from COVID-19. CDR3 protein: CSARSGTDSLSRTQYF. The sequence in DNA is TGCAGTGCTAGATCCGGGACAGACTCTTTGTCCAGGACGCAGTATTTT.